This T cell receptor (beta chain) was documented in a study of blood T cell repertoires in COVID-19. Assignments of participants to cohorts depended upon their own reported clinical history. Assay: immunoSEQ multiplex PCR; the TCRdb copy retains only in-frame clones and omits some. The sample consists of some 340,000 clones, more than 70% of them appearing once. The CDR3 has 13 residues. The V end lost 10 bases, the J end lost 4 bases, and 15 bases lay between the germline ends. CDR1 is LNHDA, CDR2 SQIVND, per germline (reference sequence). The receptor comes from a woman aged 30 to 39 who had recovered from COVID-19. Sequenced: PBMCs or T cells enriched from blood (not recorded which). The chain couples TRBV19 to TRBJ2-3; D is unresolved. CDR3: CATRPGNSDTQYF. The CDR3 DNA sequence: TGTGCCACCAGGCCAGGTAATTCAGATACGCAGTATTTT.